This paragraph covers one T cell receptor beta chain sequence. What it recognizes is unknown. Losses at the gene ends were 5 bases for V and 4 bases for J; bases not matched to a gene: 12. The CDR3 length is 16 residues. The PCR used 60 Vbeta and 13 Jbeta primers. Repertoires were generated with immunoSEQ multiplex PCR, while TCRdb's copy carries only in-frame clones and drops some. The sample has 90,000 to 100,000 clones; 69% are singletons. The data originate from a study of cytomegalovirus exposure and HLA in healthy donors. Overall study context: Clustering assigned roughly 81% of the roughly 370 genotyped donors to the Caucasian-associated ancestry cluster.

General study findings and limits: As immune exposure information, only CMV serostatus was available. Presence/absence analyses supposed approximately even sequencing depth among donors. Later, an analysis showed that TCR beta chains associated with HLA were more clonally expanded than others that were equally common.

The receptor was derived from a man aged 45-60 years in good health and CMV-seronegative. The genes are TRBV6-7 and TRBJ1-2; the match to TRBD1 covers 8 bases. TRBV6-7 is annotated as an ORF whose role is uncertain. The material sequenced was PBMCs. Here the CDR3 DNA reads TGTGCCAGCAGTCCGGAACAGGGGGAGGATGGCTATGGCTACACCTTC. The encoded protein is CASSPEQGEDGYGYTF.